The 14 T cell receptor beta chains listed next were all sequenced from one sample in a study of T cells in Graves' hyperthyroidism and ophthalmopathy. Template material for amplifying TCR beta CDR3 regions consisted of RNA transcripts. First-round RT-PCR targeting the TCR CDR3 was performed with the HTBI primer set. TCRdb independently ran MiXCR on the multiplex PCR reads; one entry per CDR3 protein. The sample includes around 380,000 distinct CDR3 sequences, approximately 15% seen only once; the top ten take less than 25%. The material sequenced was blood. Every receptor here comes from a young man with Graves' hyperthyroidism that later progressed to Graves' ophthalmopathy.

This clonotype has a handful of counts. The gene calls are TRBV19 and TRBJ2-5, with a possible D match to TRBD2 (6 bases). With 10 bases removed from V and 0 bases from J, the gap between germline ends came to 15 bases. From germline, CDR1 is LNHDA and CDR2 SQIVND (reference sequence). The CDR3 spans 14 residues. The CDR3 DNA reads as TGTGCCACCAAACTAGCCGTGTACCAAGAGACCCAGTACTTC. As protein: CATKLAVYQETQYF.

The CDR3 DNA sequence: TGCAGTGCTAGAGATCCGGAAGGGGAAACCTATGGCTACACCTTC. This gives the protein CSARDPEGETYGYTF. The V gene is TRBV20-1, the J gene TRBJ1-2, with a tentative D call TRBD1 (5 bases). Germline V CDR1 and CDR2: DFQATT, SNEGSKA (reference sequence). V dropped 0 bases and J dropped 4 bases, with 15 bases sitting between them. This CDR3 comprises 15 residues.

This clonotype was seen more than once but under ten times. This chain links TRBV6-2 or TRBV6-3 with TRBJ2-1; 14 bases fit TRBD2. The CDR3 runs to 15 residues. Looked up from germline, CDR1 is MNHEY and CDR2 is SVGEGT. After removal of 5 bases from V and 5 bases from J, the junction contained 2 bases not matched to a gene. The CDR3 sequence is CASSETSGGDNEQFF. The CDR3 bases are TGTGCCAGCAGTGAGACTAGCGGGGGGGACAATGAGCAGTTCTTC.

This clonotype was counted at least ten times. This chain links TRBV29-1 with TRBJ2-3; D may be TRBD1 (6 bases). V lost 0 bases, J lost 0 bases, and 22 bases lay in between. CDR1 is SQVTM, CDR2 ANQGSEA, per germline. This CDR3 comprises 19 residues. CDR3 DNA: TGCAGCGTTGAAGATGGGCCTACCGGGACATTCAGTAGCACAGATACGCAGTATTTT. Encoded protein: CSVEDGPTGTFSSTDTQYF.

The CDR3 protein is CASSQVGAGSSYEQYF. In nucleotides, the CDR3 is TGCGCCAGCAGCCAAGTCGGAGCGGGGAGCTCCTACGAGCAGTACTTC. The gene calls are TRBV4-1 and TRBJ2-7, with 7 positions matching TRBD2. The V gene's germline CDR1 is MGHRA and CDR2 YSYEKL. J gave up 0 bases and V 1 base, and 6 bases lay outside the gene matches. This CDR3 has 16 amino acids.

The sample holds a few counts of this clonotype. The chain combines TRBV20-1 with TRBJ2-3, with 10 bases aligning to TRBD2. The trim removed 6 bases at V and 4 bases at J, leaving 4 bases unmatched. The CDR3 spans 13 residues. The V gene's germline CDR1 is DFQATT and CDR2 SNEGSKA (reference sequence). The CDR3 loop reads CSASGLAADTQYF. Here the CDR3 DNA reads TGCAGTGCCAGCGGACTAGCGGCAGATACGCAGTATTTT.

This clonotype was counted many times. This chain connects TRBV6-1 to TRBJ1-5, with D possibly TRBD1 on 5 matching bases. CDR3 size: 13 residues. V was trimmed by 6 bases and J by 4 bases, leaving 10 bases between them. The germline gives CDR1 MNHNS, CDR2 SASEGT. CDR3 in amino acids: CASRGTENQPQHF. DNA of the CDR3: TGTGCCAGCAGAGGGACGGAAAATCAGCCCCAGCATTTT.

This clonotype was counted at least ten times. The rearrangement uses TRBV11-2 and TRBJ2-5, with D uncertain. From germline, CDR1 is SGHAT and CDR2 FQNNGV. Deletions cut 4 bases from V and 8 bases from J, with 11 bases between. This CDR3 is built from 12 residues. The CDR3 here is CASSYWDSTQYF. The CDR3 DNA is TGTGCCAGCAGCTACTGGGATTCTACCCAGTACTTC.

This clonotype was observed a few times. The chain is built from TRBV6-2 or TRBV6-3 and TRBJ1-6; D is unresolved. In germline, CDR1 is MNHEY, CDR2 SVGEGT. The CDR3 is 14 amino acids. Trimming took 10 bases from V and 1 from J, leaving 11 bases between them. CDR3: CATSSGSYNSPLHF. The CDR3 region has the DNA TGTGCCACCAGCAGCGGTTCCTATAATTCACCCCTCCACTTT.

This clonotype was seen ten or more times. The V and J genes are TRBV5-1 and TRBJ1-1, with D perhaps TRBD1 (5 bases). The V and J ends lost 0 bases and 1 base respectively, with 10 bases between them. CDR1 and CDR2 from the germline V gene are SGHRS and YFSETQ. This CDR3 comprises 15 residues. The CDR3 nucleotides read TGCGCCAGCAGCTTGGGGGACCTTCAGAACACTGAAGCTTTCTTT. Translation: CASSLGDLQNTEAFF. Filled out from reference TRBV5-1 and TRBJ1-1, the complete variable domain reads KAGVTQTPRYLIKTRGQQVTLSCSPISGHRSVSWYQQTPGQGLQFLFEYFSETQRNKGNFPGRFSGRQFSNSRSEMNVSTLELGDSALYLCASSLGDLQNTEAFFGQGTRLTVV.

This clonotype turned up a few times. The chain recombines TRBV5-1 with TRBJ2-7; TRBD1 aligns across 7 bases. The J segment lost 3 bases and the V segment lost 2 bases, leaving 5 bases of the junction unmatched. CDR3 size: 14 residues. Per germline, CDR1 SGHRS and CDR2 YFSETQ. CDR3 sequence reads: CASSFETGNYEQYF. CDR3 nucleotides: TGCGCCAGCAGCTTCGAGACAGGGAACTACGAGCAGTACTTC.

This chain connects TRBV7-9 to TRBJ1-1, with D tentatively TRBD1 (5 bases). Germline CDR1 reads SEHNR; CDR2 reads FQNEAQ (reference sequence). The germline V and J ends were trimmed by 5 bases and 4 bases, with 20 bases remaining between them. This CDR3 is built from 16 residues. The CDR3 is CASSPPGRGMGTEAFF. CDR3 nucleotides: TGTGCCAGCAGCCCCCCTGGGAGGGGTATGGGCACTGAAGCTTTCTTT.

This clonotype was recorded at least ten times. This chain connects TRBV20-1 to TRBJ1-1; TRBD1 matches 7 bases. Germline lookup yields CDR1 DFQATT and CDR2 SNEGSKA (reference sequence). This CDR3 has 13 amino acids. Unmatched junction bases numbered 7, after V lost 6 bases and J lost 3 bases. Written as DNA, the CDR3 is TGCAGTGCCCGGACAGGACCACACACTGAAGCTTTCTTT. Translating it yields CSARTGPHTEAFF.

In this sample, this clonotype turned up many times. The rearrangement links TRBV7-9 to TRBJ1-3; D remains unclear. From germline, CDR1 is SEHNR and CDR2 FQNEAQ (reference sequence). Trimming stripped 1 base from V and 4 bases from J, with 14 bases between. This CDR3 contains 16 residues. The CDR3 DNA reads TGTGCCAGCAGCTTAGTGGGTCATCAGCCAGGAAACACCATATATTTT. Its translation: CASSLVGHQPGNTIYF.